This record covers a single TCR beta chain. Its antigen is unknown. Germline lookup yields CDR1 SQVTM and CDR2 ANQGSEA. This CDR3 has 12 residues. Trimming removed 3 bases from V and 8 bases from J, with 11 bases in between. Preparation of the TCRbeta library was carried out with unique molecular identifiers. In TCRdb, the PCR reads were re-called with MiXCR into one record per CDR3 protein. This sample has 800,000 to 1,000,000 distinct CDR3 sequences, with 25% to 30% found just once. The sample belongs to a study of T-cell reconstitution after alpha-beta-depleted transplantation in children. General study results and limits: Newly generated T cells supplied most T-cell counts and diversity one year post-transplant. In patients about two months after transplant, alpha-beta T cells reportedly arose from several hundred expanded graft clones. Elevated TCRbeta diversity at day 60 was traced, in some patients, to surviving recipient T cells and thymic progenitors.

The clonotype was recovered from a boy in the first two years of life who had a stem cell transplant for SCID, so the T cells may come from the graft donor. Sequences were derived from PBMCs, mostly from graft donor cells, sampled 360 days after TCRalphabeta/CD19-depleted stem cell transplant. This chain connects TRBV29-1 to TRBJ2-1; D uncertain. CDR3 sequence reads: CSVEGQLYEQFF. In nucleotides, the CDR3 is TGCAGCGTTGAGGGCCAGCTCTATGAGCAGTTCTTC.